The clone carrying this T cell receptor (beta chain) was detected only a few times. Its antigen is not known. This sample was taken from a study of cytomegalovirus exposure and HLA in healthy donors. In the study overall: Early on, a data release was issued that held roughly 80 million unique TCRs from HLA-typed donors.

Study outcomes and limitations: The authors considered a cluster of highly shared sequence variants likely to be a sequencing artifact. In a later analysis, V- and J-gene trimming of beta chains associated with a DCLRE1C missense variant, replicated independently.

Researchers ran the PCR with 60 Vbeta and 13 Jbeta primers. Repertoires were generated with immunoSEQ multiplex PCR, while TCRdb's copy carries only in-frame clones and drops some. The sample lists under 300,000 clones; 80% to 90% were seen once. Germline lookup yields CDR1 GTSNPN and CDR2 SVGIG (reference sequence). The germline V and J ends were trimmed by 2 bases and 4 bases, with 9 bases remaining between them. There are 13 residues in the CDR3. V and J are TRBV30 and TRBJ1-5, with D perhaps TRBD1 (6 bases). Sequencing input: PBMCs. The sequence was obtained from a woman aged 40 to 50 in good health and CMV-seropositive. This chain's CDR3 is CAWSPGANQPQHF. CDR3 DNA: TGTGCCTGGAGTCCAGGGGCAAATCAGCCCCAGCATTTT.